These T cell receptor beta chains were read from a single sample in a study of blood T cell repertoires in COVID-19. Generated by immunoSEQ multiplex PCR, the TCRdb table keeps only in-frame clones and is missing some. The sample lists 130,000 to 150,000 clones, around 82% occurring once. Sequencing was done on a sample of PBMCs or T cells enriched from blood (not recorded which). The receptors were gathered from a man in his forties or fifties with acute COVID-19. Each CDR3 is given with its conserved first and last residue. The D gene is left open where the match is weak. Clone sizes are given selectively: once, few, many, or a class where the clone is expanded.

d_call j_call v_call clone_size cdr3_length cdr3_aa cdr3_nt
TRBD2 TRBJ2-2 TRBV5-1 . 17 CASSLALAGVSTGELFF TGCGCCAGCAGCTTGGCGCTAGCGGGAGTCTCCACCGGGGAGCTGTTTTTT
TRBD2 TRBJ2-3 TRBV7-6 few 15 CASSLGGRETDTQYF TGTGCCAGCAGCTTAGGCGGGAGGGAAACAGATACGCAGTATTTT
TRBD1 TRBJ2-1 TRBV3-1/TRBV3-2 . 15 CASSHRDRGVNEQFF TGTGCCAGCAGCCACCGGGACAGGGGTGTCAATGAGCAGTTCTTC
. TRBJ1-2 TRBV4-1 once 15 CASSHSGQINYGYTF TGCGCCAGCAGCCACTCTGGACAGATTAACTATGGCTACACCTTC
TRBD2 TRBJ2-7 TRBV9 . 16 CASSVAGGGSPYEQYF TGTGCCAGCAGCGTAGCTGGCGGGGGGTCGCCCTACGAGCAGTACTTC
. TRBJ2-3 TRBV5-1 . 14 CASSSTGNTDTQYF TGCGCCAGCAGCTCAACAGGGAACACAGATACGCAGTATTTT
TRBD2 TRBJ2-5 TRBV5-1 . 17 CASSLGPSGGFQETQYF TGCGCCAGCAGCTTGGGTCCCAGCGGGGGGTTCCAAGAGACCCAGTACTTC
TRBD2 TRBJ2-1 TRBV7-9 few 12 CASSFGRGEQFF TGTGCCAGCAGCTTCGGGAGGGGTGAGCAGTTCTTC
. TRBJ1-5 TRBV28 . 15 CASSFGGSGNQPQHF TGTGCCAGCAGTTTTGGAGGGTCGGGCAATCAGCCCCAGCATTTT
TRBD1 TRBJ2-3 TRBV25-1 . 16 CASSEGVDRDADTQYF TGTGCCAGCAGTGAAGGTGTGGACAGGGACGCAGATACGCAGTATTTT